The clone carrying this TCR beta chain has a count of ten or more. Its matching antigen is unknown. Its ends do not fully match the called genes, so a read error is possible. This library used roughly 370 ng RNA and molecular barcoded adaptors spanning alpha/delta and beta/gamma chains. TCRdb reprocessed the reads via MiXCR and lists one record per CDR3 protein. Here the sample spans about 90,000 distinct CDR3 sequences, around 12% being singletons. CDR1 and CDR2 (germline): LNHNV, YYDKDF (reference sequence). This CDR3 has 13 amino acids. These data originate in a study of read filtering for tumor transcriptome and immune sequencing. As for the study in general: By R-ISS, stages I, II and III held approximately 8, 17 and 7 patients.

Regarding the study as a whole: This fraction held mixed bone marrow immune cells after CD138-negative sorting.

Sequenced sample: a population of CD138-negative cells sorted from bone marrow. J is TRBJ1-4 and V is TRBV15, with a weak D call TRBD1 (6 bases). This receptor was taken from a donor aged 40 or older with multiple myeloma. CDR3: CATSSRGRQKRFF. The DNA for the CDR3 is TGTGCCACCAGCAGCAGGGGACGTCAAAAACGGTTTTTT.